Detailed here is one TCR beta chain. No antigen is known for it. These data come from a study of memory CD4+ T cells and cytomegalovirus serostatus. Broader study findings: A US-trained random forest predicted CMV serostatus with median AUC around 0.92.

Single viable CD3+CD4+CD8-CD45RO+ cells were sorted as the memory CD4+ T cells. V dropped 2 bases and J dropped 11; count of bases not matched to a gene: 7. CDR3 length equals 13 residues. The germline CDR1 and CDR2 sequences are MNHNY and SVGAGI (reference sequence). Profiled with immunoSEQ multiplex PCR; TCRdb holds only in-frame clones, not every one. The table lists fewer than 40,000 clones, nearly 80% of them singletons, with approximately 0.78% in the top ten. The TCR sequence derives from an adult in good health and CMV-seronegative. Sequences were obtained from memory CD4+ T cells from blood. The chain is built from TRBV6-6 and TRBJ1-1; 8 nucleotides line up with TRBD1. The CDR3 loop is CASSYDRTGLAFF. CDR3 nucleotides: TGTGCCAGCAGTTACGACAGGACAGGGTTGGCTTTCTTT.